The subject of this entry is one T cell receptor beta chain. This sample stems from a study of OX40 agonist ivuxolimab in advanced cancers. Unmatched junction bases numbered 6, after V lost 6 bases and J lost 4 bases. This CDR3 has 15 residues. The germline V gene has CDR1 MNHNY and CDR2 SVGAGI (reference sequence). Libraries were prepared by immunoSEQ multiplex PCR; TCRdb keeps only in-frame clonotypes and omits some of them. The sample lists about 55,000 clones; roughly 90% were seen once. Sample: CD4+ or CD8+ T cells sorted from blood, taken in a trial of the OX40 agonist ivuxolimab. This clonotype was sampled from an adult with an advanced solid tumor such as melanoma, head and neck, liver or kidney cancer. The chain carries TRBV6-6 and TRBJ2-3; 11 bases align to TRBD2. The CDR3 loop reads CASSLIAGGPDTQYF. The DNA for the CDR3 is TGTGCCAGCAGCTTGATAGCGGGAGGGCCAGATACGCAGTATTTT.